Below, one T cell receptor (beta chain) is given with its context. Its antigen is not identified. This CDR3 contains 14 residues. CDR1 and CDR2 (germline): DFQATT, SNEGSKA (reference sequence). The V end lost 3 bases, the J end lost 5 bases, and 16 bases lay between the germline ends. The data are from a study of identical twins. The study's findings and limits: Cord blood beta clonotypes that were abundant carried fewer insertions, and memory repertoires showed no such trend.

Each CDR3 protein gets one entry after TCRdb re-called the 5' RACE reads with MiXCR. In the table there are hundreds of thousands of distinct CDR3 sequences, roughly 12% of which are singletons. These same data were also listed under a study on yellow fever vaccine responses in identical twins.

J is TRBJ2-5 and V is TRBV20-1; the D gene could be TRBD1 or TRBD2 (5 bases each). Source material: PBMCs. The TCR sequence derives from a woman aged 18 to 35 in good health. The CDR3 bases are TGCAGTGCTAGGGACATACGGAGGTCGGAGACCCAGTACTTC. It is translated as CSARDIRRSETQYF.